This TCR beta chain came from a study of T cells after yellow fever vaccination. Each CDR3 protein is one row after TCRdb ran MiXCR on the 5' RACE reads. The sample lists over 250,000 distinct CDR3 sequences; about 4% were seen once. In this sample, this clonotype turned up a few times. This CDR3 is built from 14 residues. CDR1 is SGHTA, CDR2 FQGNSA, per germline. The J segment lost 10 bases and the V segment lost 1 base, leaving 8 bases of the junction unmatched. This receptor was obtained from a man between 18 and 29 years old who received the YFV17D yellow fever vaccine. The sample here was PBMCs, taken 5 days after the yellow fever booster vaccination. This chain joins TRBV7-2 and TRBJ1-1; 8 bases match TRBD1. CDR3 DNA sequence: TGTGCCAGCAGCTTAGGGACAGGGCCTCCTCCAGCTTTCTTT. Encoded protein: CASSLGTGPPPAFF.